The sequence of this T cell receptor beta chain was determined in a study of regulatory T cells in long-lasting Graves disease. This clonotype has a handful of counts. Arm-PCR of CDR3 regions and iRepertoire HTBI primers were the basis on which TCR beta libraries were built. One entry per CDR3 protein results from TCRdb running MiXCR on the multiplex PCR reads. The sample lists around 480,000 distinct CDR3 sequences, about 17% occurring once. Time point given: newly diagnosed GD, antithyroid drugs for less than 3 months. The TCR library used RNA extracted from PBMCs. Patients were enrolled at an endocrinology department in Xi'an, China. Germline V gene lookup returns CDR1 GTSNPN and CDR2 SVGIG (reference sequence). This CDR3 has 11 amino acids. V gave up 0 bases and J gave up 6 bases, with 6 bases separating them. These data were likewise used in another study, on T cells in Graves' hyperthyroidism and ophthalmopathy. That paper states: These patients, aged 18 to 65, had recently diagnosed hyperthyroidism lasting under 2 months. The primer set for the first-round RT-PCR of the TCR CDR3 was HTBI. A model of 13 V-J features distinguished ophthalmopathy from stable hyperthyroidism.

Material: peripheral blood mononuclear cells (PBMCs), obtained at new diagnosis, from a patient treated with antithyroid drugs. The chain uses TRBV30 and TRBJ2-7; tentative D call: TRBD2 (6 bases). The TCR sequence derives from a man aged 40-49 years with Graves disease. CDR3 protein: CAWSVGGEQYF. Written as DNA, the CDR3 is TGTGCCTGGAGTGTCGGGGGCGAGCAGTACTTC.